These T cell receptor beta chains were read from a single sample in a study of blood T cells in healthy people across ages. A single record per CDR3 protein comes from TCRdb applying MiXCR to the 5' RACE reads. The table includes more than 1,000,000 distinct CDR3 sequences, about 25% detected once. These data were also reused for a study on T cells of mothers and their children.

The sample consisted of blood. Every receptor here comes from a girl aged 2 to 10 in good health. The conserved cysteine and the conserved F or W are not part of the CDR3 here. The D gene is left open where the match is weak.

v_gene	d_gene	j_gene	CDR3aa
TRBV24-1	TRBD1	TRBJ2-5	ATSDFRRDRGRETQY
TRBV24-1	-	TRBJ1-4	ATKAAATNEKLF
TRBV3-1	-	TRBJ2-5	ASSQDNGGLQETQY
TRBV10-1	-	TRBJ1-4	ASSNTEKLF
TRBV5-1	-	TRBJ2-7	ASSLDLAFGTHYEQY
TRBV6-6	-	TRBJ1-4	ASSYSGAASEKLV
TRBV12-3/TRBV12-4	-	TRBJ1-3	ASKTTTDRNTIY
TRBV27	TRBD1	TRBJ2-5	ASSLGTGTETQY
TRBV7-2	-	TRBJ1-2	ASSLEPGWGYT
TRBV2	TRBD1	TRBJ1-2	AGLQQGSGYT
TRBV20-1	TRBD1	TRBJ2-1	SARAQGSSYNEQF
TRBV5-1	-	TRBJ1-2	ASGRDVDYGYT
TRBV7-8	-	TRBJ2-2	ASSLAFYGSRAGELF
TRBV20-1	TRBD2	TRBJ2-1	SASDYREGTYNEQF
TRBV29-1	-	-	SVLSSLAYEQY
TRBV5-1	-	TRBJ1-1	ASSLEFGREAF
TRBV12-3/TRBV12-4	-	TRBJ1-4	ASSSGLSNEKLF
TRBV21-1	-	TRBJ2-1	ATRIPGHRAIEF
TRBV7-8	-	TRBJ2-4	ASSPGDSKNIQY
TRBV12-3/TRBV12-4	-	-	ASSSDINLYEQY
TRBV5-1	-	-	ASSLELVGNEQF
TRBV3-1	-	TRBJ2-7	ASSQVDRGVSEQY
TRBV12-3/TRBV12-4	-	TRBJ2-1	ASSLVSGLLLVNEQF
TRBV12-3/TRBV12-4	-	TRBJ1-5	ASTIGGNQPQH
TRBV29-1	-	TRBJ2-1	SVNTNNEQF
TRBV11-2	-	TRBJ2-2	ASRAPVIVDTGELF
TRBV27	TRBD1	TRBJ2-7	ASSLSAGGPYEQY
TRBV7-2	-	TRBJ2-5	ASSLYGFGTQY
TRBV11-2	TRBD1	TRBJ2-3	ASSSYRGYTDTQY
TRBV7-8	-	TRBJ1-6	ASSLALGQVPTPLH
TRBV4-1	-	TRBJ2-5	ASSQESPRSGQETQY